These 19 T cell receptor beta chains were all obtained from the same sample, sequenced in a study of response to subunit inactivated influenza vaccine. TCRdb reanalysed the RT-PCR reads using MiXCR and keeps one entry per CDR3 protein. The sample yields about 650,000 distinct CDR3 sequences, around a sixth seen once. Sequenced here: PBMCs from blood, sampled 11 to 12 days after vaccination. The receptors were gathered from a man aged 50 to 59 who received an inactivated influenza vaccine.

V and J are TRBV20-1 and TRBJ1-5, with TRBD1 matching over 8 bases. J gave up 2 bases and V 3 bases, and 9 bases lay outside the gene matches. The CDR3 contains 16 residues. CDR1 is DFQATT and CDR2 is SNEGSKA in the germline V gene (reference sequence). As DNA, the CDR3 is TGCAGTGCTAGCTCGACAGGGGATGGTGGCAATCAGCCCCAGCATTTT. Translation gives CSASSTGDGGNQPQHF.

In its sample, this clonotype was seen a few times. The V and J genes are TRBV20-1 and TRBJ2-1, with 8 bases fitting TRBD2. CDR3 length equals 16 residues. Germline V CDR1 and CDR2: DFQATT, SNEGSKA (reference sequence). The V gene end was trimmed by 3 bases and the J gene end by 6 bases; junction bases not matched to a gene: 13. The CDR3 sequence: CSARGVGTRRSNEQFF. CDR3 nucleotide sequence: TGCAGTGCTAGGGGGGTCGGGACTAGAAGATCCAATGAGCAGTTCTTC.

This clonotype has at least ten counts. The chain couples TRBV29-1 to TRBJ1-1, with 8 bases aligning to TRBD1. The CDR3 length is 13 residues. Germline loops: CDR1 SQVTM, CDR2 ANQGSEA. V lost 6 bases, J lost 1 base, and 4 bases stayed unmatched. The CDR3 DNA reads TGCAGCGTCGGACAGGGCCGGAACACTGAAGCTTTCTTT. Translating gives CSVGQGRNTEAFF.

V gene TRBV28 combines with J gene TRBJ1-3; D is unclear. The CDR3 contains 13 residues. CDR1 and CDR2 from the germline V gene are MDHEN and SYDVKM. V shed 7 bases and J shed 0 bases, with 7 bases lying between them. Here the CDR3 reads CASILNSGNTIYF. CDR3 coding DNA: TGTGCCAGCATTCTAAACTCTGGAAACACCATATATTTT.

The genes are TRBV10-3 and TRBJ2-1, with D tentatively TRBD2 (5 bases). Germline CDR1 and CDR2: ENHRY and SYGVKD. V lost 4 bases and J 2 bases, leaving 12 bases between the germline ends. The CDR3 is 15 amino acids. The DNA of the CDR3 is TGTGCCATCAGTGGTGATGGGAGCCCCTACAATGAGCAGTTCTTC. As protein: CAISGDGSPYNEQFF.

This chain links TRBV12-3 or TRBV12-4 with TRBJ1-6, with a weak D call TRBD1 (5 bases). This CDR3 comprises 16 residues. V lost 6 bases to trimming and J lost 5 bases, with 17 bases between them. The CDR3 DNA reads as TGTGCCAGCAGCCCTGCCGGGACGGCAAATAATTCACCCCTCCACTTT. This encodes CASSPAGTANNSPLHF.

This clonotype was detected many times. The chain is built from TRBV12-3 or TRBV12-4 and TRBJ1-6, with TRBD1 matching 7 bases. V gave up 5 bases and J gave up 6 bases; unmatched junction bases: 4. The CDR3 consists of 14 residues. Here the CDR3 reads CASSPTGFNSPLHF. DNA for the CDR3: TGTGCCAGCAGTCCGACAGGGTTTAATTCACCCCTCCACTTT.

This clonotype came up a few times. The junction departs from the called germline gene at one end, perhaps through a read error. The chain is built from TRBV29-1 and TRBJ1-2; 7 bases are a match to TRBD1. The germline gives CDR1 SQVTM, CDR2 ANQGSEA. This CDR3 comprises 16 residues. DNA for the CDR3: TGCAGCGTCGAAGGGGGACAGCTATCACCTAACTATGGCTACACCTTC. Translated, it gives CSVEGGQLSPNYGYTF.

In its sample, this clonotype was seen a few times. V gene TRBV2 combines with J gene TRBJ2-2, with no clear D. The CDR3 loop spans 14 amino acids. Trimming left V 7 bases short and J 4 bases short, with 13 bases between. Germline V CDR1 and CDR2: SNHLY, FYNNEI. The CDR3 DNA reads TGTGCCAGCACCCTAGGGCGGCCCACCGGGGAGCTGTTTTTT. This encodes CASTLGRPTGELFF.

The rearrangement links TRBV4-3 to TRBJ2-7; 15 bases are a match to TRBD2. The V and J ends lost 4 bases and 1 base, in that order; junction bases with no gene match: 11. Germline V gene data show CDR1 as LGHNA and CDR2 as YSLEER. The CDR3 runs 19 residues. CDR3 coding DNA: TGCGCCAGCAGCCCCGAATGGACTAGCGGGGGGGCAGTTTCCTACGAGCAGTACTTC. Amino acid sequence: CASSPEWTSGGAVSYEQYF.

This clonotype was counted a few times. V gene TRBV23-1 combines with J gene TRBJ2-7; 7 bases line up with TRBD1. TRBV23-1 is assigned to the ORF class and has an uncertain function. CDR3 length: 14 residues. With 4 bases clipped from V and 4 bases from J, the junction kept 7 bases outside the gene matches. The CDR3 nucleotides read TGCGCCAGCAGTCGATTGGGACAGCGTTACGAGCAGTACTTC. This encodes CASSRLGQRYEQYF.

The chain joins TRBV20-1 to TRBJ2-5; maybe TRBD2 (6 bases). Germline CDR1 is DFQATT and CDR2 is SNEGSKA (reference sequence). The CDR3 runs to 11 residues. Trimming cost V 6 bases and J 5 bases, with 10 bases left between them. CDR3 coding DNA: TGCAGTGCGCCGGGACTCGAGACCCAGTACTTC. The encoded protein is CSAPGLETQYF.

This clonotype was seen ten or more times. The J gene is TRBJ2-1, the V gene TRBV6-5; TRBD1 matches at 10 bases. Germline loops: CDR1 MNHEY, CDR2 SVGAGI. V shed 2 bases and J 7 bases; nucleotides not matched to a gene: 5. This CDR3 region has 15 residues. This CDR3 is CASSYGQGVRNEQFF. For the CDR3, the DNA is TGTGCCAGCAGTTACGGACAGGGGGTTCGGAATGAGCAGTTCTTC.

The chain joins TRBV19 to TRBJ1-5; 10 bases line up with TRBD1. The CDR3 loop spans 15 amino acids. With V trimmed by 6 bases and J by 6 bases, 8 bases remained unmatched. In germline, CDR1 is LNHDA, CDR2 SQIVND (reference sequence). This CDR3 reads CASSQRQGATQPQHF. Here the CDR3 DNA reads TGTGCCAGTAGCCAACGACAGGGGGCAACTCAGCCCCAGCATTTT.

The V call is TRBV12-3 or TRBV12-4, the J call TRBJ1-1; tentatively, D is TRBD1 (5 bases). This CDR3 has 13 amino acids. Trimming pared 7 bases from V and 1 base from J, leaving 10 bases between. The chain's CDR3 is CASTATGNTEAFF. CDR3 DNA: TGTGCCAGCACCGCCACAGGGAACACTGAAGCTTTCTTT.

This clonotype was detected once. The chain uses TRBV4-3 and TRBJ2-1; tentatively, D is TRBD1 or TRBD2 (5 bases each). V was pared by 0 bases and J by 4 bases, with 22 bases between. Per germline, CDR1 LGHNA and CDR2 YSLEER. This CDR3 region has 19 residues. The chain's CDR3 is CASSQELPGGAGRYNEQFF. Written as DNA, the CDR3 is TGCGCCAGCAGCCAAGAGTTGCCCGGAGGTGCAGGGCGTTACAATGAGCAGTTCTTC.

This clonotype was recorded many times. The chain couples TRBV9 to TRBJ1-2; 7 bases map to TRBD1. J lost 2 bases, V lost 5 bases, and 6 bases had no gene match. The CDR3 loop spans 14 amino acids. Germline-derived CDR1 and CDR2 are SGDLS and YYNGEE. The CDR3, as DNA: TGTGCCAGCAGTAGACAGGGACTGAACTATGGCTACACCTTC. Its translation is CASSRQGLNYGYTF.

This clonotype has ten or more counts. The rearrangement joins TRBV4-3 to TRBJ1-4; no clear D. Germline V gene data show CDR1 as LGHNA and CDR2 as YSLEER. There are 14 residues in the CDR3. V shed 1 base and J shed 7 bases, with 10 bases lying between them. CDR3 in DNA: TGCGCCAGCAGCCAAGGGAGTTTTGGTGAAAAACTGTTTTTT. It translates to CASSQGSFGEKLFF.

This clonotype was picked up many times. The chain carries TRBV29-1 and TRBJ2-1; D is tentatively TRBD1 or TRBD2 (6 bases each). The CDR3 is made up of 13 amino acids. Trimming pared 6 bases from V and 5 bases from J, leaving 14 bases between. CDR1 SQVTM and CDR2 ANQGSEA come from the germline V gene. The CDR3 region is CSVIPGADNEQFF. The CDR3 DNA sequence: TGCAGCGTCATACCGGGGGCGGACAATGAGCAGTTCTTC.